The sequence of this T cell receptor (beta chain) was determined in a study of neoadjuvant anti-PD-1 for oral cavity cancer. Specified time point: after neoadjuvant nivolumab, at surgical resection. The method was immunoSEQ multiplex PCR; TCRdb's version includes in-frame clones alone and lacks a portion of them. The sample records about 2,200 clones, roughly three fifths being singletons. This CDR3 contains 15 residues. Germline V gene sequence: CDR1 MNHEY, CDR2 SMNVEV (reference sequence). Losses at the gene ends were 4 bases for V and 7 bases for J; bases not matched to a gene: 7. This receptor was obtained from a person aged 40 to 85 with oral cavity squamous cell carcinoma. The gene calls are TRBV27 and TRBJ2-3, with TRBD2 matching over 11 bases. Sequenced here: tumor tissue, sampled after nivolumab (anti-PD-1) treatment. The CDR3 DNA reads as TGTGCCAGCAGTTCCATAGCGGGAGGGCCGAATACGCAGTATTTT. Residues: CASSSIAGGPNTQYF.